This T cell receptor (beta chain) emerged from a study of cytomegalovirus exposure and HLA in healthy donors. PCR was performed using 60 Vbeta and 13 Jbeta primers. Some clones are missing from TCRdb's copy, which holds only in-frame ones; the method was immunoSEQ multiplex PCR. This table lists more than 200,000 clones. The V end lost 1 base, the J end lost 0 bases, and 12 bases lay between the germline ends. The CDR3 consists of 16 residues. The germline CDR1 and CDR2 sequences are SEHNR and FQNEAQ (reference sequence). This TCR came from a woman in her twenties or thirties in good health and CMV-seropositive. The chain has TRBV7-9 and TRBJ1-1, with D tentatively TRBD1 (5 bases). The sample was PBMCs. As DNA, the CDR3 is TGTGCCAGCAGCTTAGTCCAGGGATCCTTGAACACTGAAGCTTTCTTT. It translates to CASSLVQGSLNTEAFF.